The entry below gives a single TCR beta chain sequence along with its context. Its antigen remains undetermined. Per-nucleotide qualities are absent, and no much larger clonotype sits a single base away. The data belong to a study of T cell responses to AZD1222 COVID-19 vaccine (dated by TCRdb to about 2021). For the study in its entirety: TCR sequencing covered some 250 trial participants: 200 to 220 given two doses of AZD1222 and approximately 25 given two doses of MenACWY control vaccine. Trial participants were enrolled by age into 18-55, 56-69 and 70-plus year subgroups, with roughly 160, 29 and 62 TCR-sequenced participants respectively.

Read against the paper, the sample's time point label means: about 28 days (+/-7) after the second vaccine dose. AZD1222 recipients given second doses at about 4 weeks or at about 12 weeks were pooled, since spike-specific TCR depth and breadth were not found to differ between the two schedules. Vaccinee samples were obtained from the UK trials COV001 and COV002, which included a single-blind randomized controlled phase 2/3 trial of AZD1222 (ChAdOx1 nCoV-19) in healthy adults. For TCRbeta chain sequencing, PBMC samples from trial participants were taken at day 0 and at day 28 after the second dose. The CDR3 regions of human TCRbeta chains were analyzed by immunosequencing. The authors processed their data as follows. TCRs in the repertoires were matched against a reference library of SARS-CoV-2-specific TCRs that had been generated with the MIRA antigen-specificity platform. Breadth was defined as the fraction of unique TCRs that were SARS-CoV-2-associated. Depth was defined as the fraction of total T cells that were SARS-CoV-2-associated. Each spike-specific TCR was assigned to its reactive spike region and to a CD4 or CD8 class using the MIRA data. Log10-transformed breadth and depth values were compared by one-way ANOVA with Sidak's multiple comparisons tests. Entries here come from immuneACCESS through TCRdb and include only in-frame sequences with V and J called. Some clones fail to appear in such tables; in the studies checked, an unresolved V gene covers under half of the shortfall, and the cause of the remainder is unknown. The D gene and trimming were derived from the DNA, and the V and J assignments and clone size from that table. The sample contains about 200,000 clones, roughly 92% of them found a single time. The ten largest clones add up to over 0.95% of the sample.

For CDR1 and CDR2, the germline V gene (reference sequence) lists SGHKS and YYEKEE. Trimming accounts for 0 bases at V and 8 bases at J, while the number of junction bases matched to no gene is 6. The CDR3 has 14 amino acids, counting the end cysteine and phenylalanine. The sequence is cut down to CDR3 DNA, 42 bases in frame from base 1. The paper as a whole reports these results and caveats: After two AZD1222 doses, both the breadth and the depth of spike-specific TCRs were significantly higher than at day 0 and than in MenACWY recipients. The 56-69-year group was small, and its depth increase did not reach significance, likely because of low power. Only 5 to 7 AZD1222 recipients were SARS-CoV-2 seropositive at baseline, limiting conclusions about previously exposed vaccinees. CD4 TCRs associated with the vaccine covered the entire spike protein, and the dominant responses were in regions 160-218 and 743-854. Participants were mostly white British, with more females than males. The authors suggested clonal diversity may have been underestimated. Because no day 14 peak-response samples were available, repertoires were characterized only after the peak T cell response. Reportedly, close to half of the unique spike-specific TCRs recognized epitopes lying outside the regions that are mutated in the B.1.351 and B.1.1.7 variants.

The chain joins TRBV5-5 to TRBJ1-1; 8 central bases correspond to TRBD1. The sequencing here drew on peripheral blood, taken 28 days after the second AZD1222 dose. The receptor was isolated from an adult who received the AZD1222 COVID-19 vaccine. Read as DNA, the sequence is TGTGCCAGCAGCTTGGCAGGGGGCTACGACGAAGCTTTCTTT. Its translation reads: CASSLAGGYDEAFF.